This T cell receptor beta chain was captured in a study of T cells in Graves' hyperthyroidism and ophthalmopathy. Whole-study context: At the time of initial diagnosis and before any treatment, peripheral blood was collected. Study results and caveats: Blood also showed most of the thyroid clonotypes that were expanded above 0.001.

From RNA transcripts, TCR beta CDR3 regions were amplified. The HTBI primer set served for first-round RT-PCR of the TCR CDR3. One entry per CDR3 protein, called by TCRdb with MiXCR from the multiplex PCR reads. This sample has under 500,000 distinct CDR3 sequences, with over 12% found just once. Exclusion of a patient resulted from uncontrolled infection, other autoimmune disease, pregnancy or lactation. The authors obtained PBMCs from 10 ml of fresh peripheral blood. This clonotype was seen only a few times. Its specificity is not known. This TCR derives from a man aged 45-60 years with Graves' ophthalmopathy. Sequences were obtained from blood.

CDR3: CASSRDSAAEQFF. The CDR3 region has the DNA TGTGCCAGTAGTAGGGACTCCGCTGCTGAGCAGTTCTTC. The rearrangement links TRBV19 to TRBJ2-1; possible D gene TRBD2, 6 bases. CDR3 length: 13 amino acids. V was trimmed by 4 bases and J by 9 bases, leaving 13 bases between them. Germline CDR1 LNHDA, CDR2 SQIVND (reference sequence). Supplemented by reference TRBV19 and TRBJ2-1, the full variable domain reads DGGITQSPKYLFRKEGQNVTLSCEQNLNHDAMYWYRQDPGQGLRLIYYSQIVNDFQKGDIAEGYSVSREKKESFPLTVTSAQKNPTAFYLCASSRDSAAEQFFGPGTRLTVL.